Listed here are 17 T cell receptor beta chains from one sample, sequenced in a study of T cell changes during pregnancy in multiple sclerosis. Some clones are missing from TCRdb's copy, which holds only in-frame ones; the method was immunoSEQ multiplex PCR. The data contain around 45,000 clones, 75% to 95% of them singletons. The sequences come from CD4+ T cells from peripheral blood mononuclear cells, collected before pregnancy. The origin of the receptors is a female donor with multiple sclerosis, enrolled in a pregnancy study.

The chain links TRBV2 to TRBJ1-5, with TRBD1 matching 10 bases. The junction had 17 bases not matched to a gene; V was cut back by 6 bases and J by 6 bases. Germline loops: CDR1 SNHLY, CDR2 FYNNEI. This CDR3 spans 18 amino acids. The CDR3 spells CASSARDRTGGRSQPQHF. CDR3 sequence (DNA): TGTGCCAGCAGCGCACGAGATCGGACAGGGGGAAGGAGTCAGCCCCAGCATTTT. The full variable domain, its missing parts supplied by reference TRBV2 and TRBJ1-5, is EPEVTQTPSHQVTQMGQEVILRCVPISNHLYFYWYRQILGQKVEFLVSFYNNEISEKSEIFDDQFSVERPDGSNFTLKIRSTKLEDSAMYFCASSARDRTGGRSQPQHFGDGTRLSIL.

The J gene is TRBJ2-1, the V gene TRBV9; weak D call: TRBD1 (6 bases). The CDR3 consists of 16 residues. CDR1 and CDR2 from the germline V gene are SGDLS and YYNGEE. V was trimmed by 0 bases and J by 0 bases, leaving 10 bases between them. Here the CDR3 reads CASSVEGVSSYNEQFF. The CDR3 DNA reads TGTGCCAGCAGCGTAGAGGGGGTAAGCTCCTACAATGAGCAGTTCTTC.

The rearrangement joins TRBV7-2 to TRBJ2-3; TRBD2 agrees at 8 bases. CDR1 is SGHTA, CDR2 FQGNSA, per germline. V gave up 3 bases and J gave up 7 bases; unmatched junction bases: 18. The CDR3 loop spans 18 amino acids. The CDR3 protein is CASSFEPFFGGAENTQYF. The CDR3 coding sequence is TGTGCCAGCAGCTTTGAGCCCTTTTTCGGGGGGGCCGAGAATACGCAGTATTTT.

The V and J genes are TRBV11-2 and TRBJ2-5, with TRBD1 matching over 8 bases. J lost 5 bases, V lost 5 bases, and 7 bases had no gene match. Germline V CDR1 and CDR2: SGHAT, FQNNGV. The CDR3 runs to 14 residues. CDR3 sequence (DNA): TGTGCCAGCAGCCCCGGGACAGGCGGGGAGACCCAGTACTTC. Protein: CASSPGTGGETQYF.

J is TRBJ2-1 and V is TRBV30; TRBD2 aligns across 11 bases. The CDR3 has 15 residues. In germline, CDR1 is GTSNPN, CDR2 SVGIG (reference sequence). J lost 4 bases, V lost 3 bases, and 5 bases had no gene match. CDR3: CAWSLGLAGYNEQFF. The DNA for the CDR3 is TGTGCCTGGAGCCTCGGACTAGCGGGTTACAATGAGCAGTTCTTC.

V and J are TRBV7-8 and TRBJ1-2; 7 bases align to TRBD1. Losses at the gene ends were 4 bases for V and 2 bases for J; bases not matched to a gene: 4. This CDR3 comprises 14 residues. Germline V CDR1 and CDR2: SGHVS, FQNEAQ. The CDR3 nucleotides are TGTGCCAGCAGCTCAGGGACAGTAAACTATGGCTACACCTTC. It translates to CASSSGTVNYGYTF.

This chain joins TRBV5-4 and TRBJ2-1; 8 positions agree with TRBD2. Trimming took 2 bases from V and 8 from J; bases not matched to a gene: 12. The germline gives CDR1 SGHNT, CDR2 YYREEE (reference sequence). This CDR3 is built from 16 residues. The DNA of the CDR3 is TGTGCCAGCAGCTTATCACGGGGGGGCGCTCGCGATGAGCAGTTCTTC. Translated, it gives CASSLSRGGARDEQFF. Based on the CDR3 plus reference TRBV5-4 and TRBJ2-1, the full variable domain is ETGVTQSPTHLIKTRGQQVTLRCSSQSGHNTVSWYQQALGQGPQFIFQYYREEENGRGNFPPRFSGLQFPNYSSELNVNALELDDSALYLCASSLSRGGARDEQFFGPGTRLTVL.

This sequence joins TRBV7-3 and TRBJ1-1; the D gene is possibly TRBD1 (5 bases). The CDR3 spans 14 residues. V gave up 1 base and J gave up 8 bases, with 14 bases separating them. CDR1 and CDR2 from the germline V gene are SGHTA and FQGTGA. The CDR3 loop reads CASSLNGGASEAFF. The DNA of the CDR3 is TGTGCCAGCAGCTTAAATGGCGGGGCCTCCGAAGCTTTCTTT.

The V and J genes are TRBV5-4 and TRBJ2-1; D possibly corresponds to TRBD2 (5 bases). The CDR3 sequence is 14 residues long. Looked up from germline, CDR1 is SGHNT and CDR2 is YYREEE (reference sequence). V was shortened by 5 bases and J by 5 bases, with 14 bases between the two germline ends. CDR3 DNA sequence: TGTGCCAGCAGGCCGGGATCCCGAAACAATGAGCAGTTCTTC. This encodes CASRPGSRNNEQFF. The complete variable domain, with remaining parts taken from reference TRBV5-4 and TRBJ2-1, reads ETGVTQSPTHLIKTRGQQVTLRCSSQSGHNTVSWYQQALGQGPQFIFQYYREEENGRGNFPPRFSGLQFPNYSSELNVNALELDDSALYLCASRPGSRNNEQFFGPGTRLTVL.

The count of this clone is one. The chain links TRBV28 to TRBJ2-3, with 13 bases fitting TRBD2. V gave up 5 bases and J gave up 3 bases; unmatched junction bases: 5. Germline values: CDR1 MDHEN, CDR2 SYDVKM. This CDR3 is built from 16 residues. The CDR3 DNA reads TGTGCCAGCAGTCCCCCGGGACTAGCGGGAACAGATACGCAGTATTTT. Translation gives CASSPPGLAGTDTQYF.

J is TRBJ2-5 and V is TRBV2; 7 nucleotides line up with TRBD1. Trimming took 6 bases from V and 4 from J; bases not matched to a gene: 11. CDR3 length: 15 residues. Per the germline V gene, CDR1 is SNHLY and CDR2 is FYNNEI. The CDR3 bases are TGTGCCAGCAGGGGACAGAGATCAAGGAGAGAGACCCAGTACTTC. The encoded protein is CASRGQRSRRETQYF.

The J gene is TRBJ2-3, the V gene TRBV18; D possibly corresponds to TRBD2 (5 bases). The CDR3 loop spans 15 amino acids. The V end was cut by 3 bases, the J end by 0 bases, with 10 bases between. Germline CDR1 and CDR2: KGHSH and LQKENI. Written as DNA, the CDR3 is TGTGCCAGCTCACCCATCGGACTTAGCACAGATACGCAGTATTTT. It yields the protein CASSPIGLSTDTQYF.

This sequence joins TRBV5-1 and TRBJ2-2, with D hard to call. CDR1 SGHRS and CDR2 YFSETQ come from the germline V gene. The V and J ends lost 0 bases and 2 bases respectively, with 8 bases between them. The CDR3 is made up of 15 amino acids. The CDR3 DNA follows: TGCGCCAGCAGCTTGGCGACAAGTAACACCGGGGAGCTGTTTTTT. It encodes CASSLATSNTGELFF.

The genes are TRBV5-1 and TRBJ2-1, with 7 positions matching TRBD1. The germline gives CDR1 SGHRS, CDR2 YFSETQ. This CDR3 region has 16 residues. V shed 3 bases and J 3 bases; nucleotides not matched to a gene: 9. In DNA, the CDR3 is TGCGCCAGCAGCTCACAGGGGCGGTATAACTACAATGAGCAGTTCTTC. Its protein is CASSSQGRYNYNEQFF. The whole variable domain, remainder taken from reference TRBV5-1 and TRBJ2-1, is KAGVTQTPRYLIKTRGQQVTLSCSPISGHRSVSWYQQTPGQGLQFLFEYFSETQRNKGNFPGRFSGRQFSNSRSEMNVSTLELGDSALYLCASSSQGRYNYNEQFFGPGTRLTVL.

This clone was counted a single time. This chain joins TRBV4-2 and TRBJ1-2; 9 bases map to TRBD1. Germline loops: CDR1 LGHNA, CDR2 YNFKEQ. Unmatched junction bases numbered 9, after V lost 4 bases and J lost 3 bases. The CDR3 is 16 residues long. The DNA of the CDR3 is TGTGCCAGCAGCCCTCAAGGGGACAGGGATGACTATGGCTACACCTTC. Amino acids: CASSPQGDRDDYGYTF.

This clone is a singleton in its sample. V and J are TRBV19 and TRBJ2-2, with D possibly being TRBD2 (5 bases). The CDR3 spans 15 residues. The V gene's germline CDR1 is LNHDA and CDR2 SQIVND (reference sequence). V lost 1 base and J 3 bases, leaving 9 bases between the germline ends. The CDR3, as DNA: TGTGCCAGTAGTATAGGAGGGTGGGACACCGGGGAGCTGTTTTTT. Translation gives CASSIGGWDTGELFF.

This clone was seen only once. The chain employs TRBV7-3 and TRBJ2-4; D is uncertain. The CDR3 totals 13 residues. V was cut by 5 bases and J by 8 bases, with 13 bases left in between. Per germline, CDR1 SGHTA and CDR2 FQGTGA. The chain's CDR3 is CASSPGRGDIQYF. In DNA, the CDR3 is TGTGCCAGCAGCCCCGGTCGAGGAGACATTCAGTACTTC.